A single T cell receptor (beta chain) is shown here with its context. Its antigen is as yet unknown. One base away lies a much larger clone, so this may be a sequencing read error. This CDR3 contains 13 residues. Per the germline V gene, CDR1 is MDHEN and CDR2 is SYDVKM. This sample was included in a study of T cells in Graves' hyperthyroidism and ophthalmopathy. Study findings and constraints: Blood held most thyroid clonotypes expanded above 0.001 frequency. Ophthalmopathy was told apart from stable hyperthyroidism by a 13 V-J model.

Newly diagnosed patients aged 18 to 65 had hyperthyroidism of under 2 months' duration. Thyroid ultrasound and orbital computed tomography, with clinical symptoms and serum thyroxine and TRAb, informed diagnoses. The source material, RNA transcripts, was used to amplify TCR beta CDR3 regions. With the HTBI primer set, the TCR CDR3 went through a first round of RT-PCR. TCRdb processed the multiplex PCR reads anew with MiXCR; each CDR3 protein has one entry. The repertoire holds around 300,000 distinct CDR3 sequences, with 13% as singletons. This clonotype was obtained from a woman aged 25 to 39 with Graves' hyperthyroidism that later progressed to Graves' ophthalmopathy. The sample was blood. The chain joins TRBV28 to TRBJ2-6; D is uncertain. The CDR3 nucleotides are TGTGCCAGCAGCACCATTCAAACCAACGTCCTGGCTTTC. Encoded protein: CASSTIQTNVLAF.